This T cell receptor (beta chain) was recorded in a study of patients and donors after allogeneic stem cell transplantation. TCRdb reprocessed the RT-PCR reads with MiXCR, giving one entry per CDR3 protein. Of approximately 200,000 distinct CDR3 sequences in the sample, less than 50% were seen once. Germline CDR1 is MGHRA and CDR2 is YSYEKL. J gave up 6 bases and V 3 bases, and 5 bases lay outside the gene matches. The CDR3 runs 14 residues. The sequenced material came from blood, either unsorted or a sorted T cell fraction (not recorded which). The clonotype was recovered from a human donor who was either an allogeneic HSCT recipient or a stem cell or donor lymphocyte infusion donor (not recorded which). It is not recorded whose cells these are; they may come from a transplant donor. The genes are TRBV4-1 and TRBJ1-2; 9 bases agree with TRBD1. CDR3 sequence: CASSQGTGRDGYTF. CDR3 nucleotide sequence: TGCGCCAGCAGCCAGGGGACAGGGCGGGATGGCTACACCTTC.